This TCR beta chain comes out of a study of T cell responses to AZD1222 COVID-19 vaccine. Findings of the study overall: Most donors were white British and more were female, and clonal diversity was possibly underestimated. Just a handful of AZD1222 recipients were seropositive at baseline.

V lost 4 bases and J lost 3; bases outside the gene matches: 4. There are 14 residues in the CDR3. The germline V gene encodes CDR1 MNHEY and CDR2 SVGAGI. To note about this clone: The antigen is not known.

Measured with immunoSEQ multiplex PCR; TCRdb has only the in-frame clones, and not every one. The sample yields over 120,000 clones, 80% to 95% seen once. V and J are TRBV6-5 and TRBJ2-3; 7 bases are shared with TRBD2. This sequence was found in an adult who received the AZD1222 COVID-19 vaccine. The sequences come from peripheral blood, collected 28 days after the second AZD1222 dose. Here the CDR3 reads CASSLAGVTDTQYF. The CDR3, as DNA: TGTGCCAGCAGTTTGGCGGGAGTAACAGATACGCAGTATTTT.